Below, 20 T cell receptor beta chains from the same sample are listed, as sequenced in a study of T-cell memory formation after mild COVID-19. TCRdb ran MiXCR on the 5' RACE reads and lists one entry per CDR3 protein. Of 90,000 to 130,000 distinct CDR3 sequences listed, roughly a sixth are singletons. The sequencing input was PBMCs or a T cell subset sorted from them (not recorded which). Receptors originate from a young man who had mild COVID-19 (a few samples of this study predate the infection). Cell type and time point are not known.

This clonotype appeared a few times. This chain links TRBV5-1 with TRBJ2-2, with unresolved D. The CDR3 contains 14 residues. The germline V gene encodes CDR1 SGHRS and CDR2 YFSETQ. The V gene lost 0 bases and the J gene lost 8 bases, with 11 bases spanning the gap. The CDR3 region has the DNA TGCGCCAGCAGCTTGGGACGGGCAGCAGGGGAGCTGTTTTTT. Translated: CASSLGRAAGELFF.

This clonotype was detected many times. The DNA for the CDR3 is TGCGCCAGCAGCCAAGATAAAGGACAGGGAGTACCAGATACGCAGTATTTT. Translation gives CASSQDKGQGVPDTQYF. The V gene is TRBV4-1, the J gene TRBJ2-3; 8 bases align to TRBD1. From germline, CDR1 is MGHRA and CDR2 YSYEKL. The V and J ends lost 0 bases and 4 bases, in that order; junction bases with no gene match: 9. The CDR3 extends over 17 amino acids.

CDR3 sequence: CASKADSNTEAFF. The CDR3 coding sequence is TGTGCCAGCAAGGCGGACAGCAACACTGAAGCTTTCTTT. The chain links TRBV2 to TRBJ1-1, with TRBD1 as a possible D gene (6 bases). The germline V gene encodes CDR1 SNHLY and CDR2 FYNNEI. V lost 7 bases to trimming and J lost 2 bases, with 11 bases between them. The CDR3 is made up of 13 amino acids.

This clonotype was picked up a small number of times. The chain couples TRBV20-1 to TRBJ1-6; possible D gene TRBD1, 5 bases. CDR1 is DFQATT, CDR2 SNEGSKA, per germline (reference sequence). CDR3 size: 14 residues. Trimming removed 5 bases at V and 10 bases at J, with 18 bases between. CDR3 sequence (DNA): TGCAGTGCTGTCGCGGGGCAGGGTAGCTCACCCCTCCACTTT. Translated, it gives CSAVAGQGSSPLHF.

The chain is built from TRBV6-1 and TRBJ1-5, with 7 bases fitting TRBD1. V lost 6 bases, J lost 11 bases, and 16 bases stayed unmatched. The CDR3 has 15 amino acids. Germline V lookup: CDR1 MNHNS, CDR2 SASEGT. The CDR3 nucleotides are TGTGCCAGCAGCGGCCATGGACAGGCGCCCGGGACCCAGCATTTT. This gives the protein CASSGHGQAPGTQHF.

This clonotype came up many times. The chain couples TRBV4-1 to TRBJ2-3, with D hard to call. Per the germline V gene, CDR1 is MGHRA and CDR2 is YSYEKL. The CDR3 sequence is 16 residues long. With 0 bases removed from V and 0 bases from J, the gap between germline ends came to 10 bases. In DNA, the CDR3 is TGCGCCAGCAGCCAAGATTGGATTCCTAGCACAGATACGCAGTATTTT. Protein product: CASSQDWIPSTDTQYF.

This clonotype was counted between two and nine times. The genes are TRBV12-3 or TRBV12-4 and TRBJ1-1, with D perhaps TRBD1 (5 bases). V gave up 3 bases and J gave up 6 bases, with 11 bases separating them. The CDR3 loop spans 13 amino acids. CDR3 region: CASSLTGEPEAFF. The CDR3 coding sequence is TGTGCCAGCAGTTTGACGGGGGAGCCTGAAGCTTTCTTT.

The chain carries TRBV6-6 and TRBJ2-2; possible D gene TRBD1, 6 bases. Trimming pared 7 bases from V and 6 bases from J, leaving 12 bases between. Germline CDR1 MNHNY, CDR2 SVGAGI (reference sequence). The CDR3 contains 13 residues. CDR3 nucleotides: TGTGCCAGCAATTTACAGGGTCCCGGGGAGCTGTTTTTT. Protein product: CASNLQGPGELFF.

The chain employs TRBV14 and TRBJ2-5, with a weak D call TRBD2 (6 bases). Germline CDR1 and CDR2: SGHDN and FVKESK. The CDR3 loop spans 14 amino acids. V dropped 3 bases and J dropped 2 bases, with 10 bases sitting between them. The CDR3 is CASSHGTPQETQYF. CDR3 coding DNA: TGTGCCAGCAGCCACGGGACTCCACAAGAGACCCAGTACTTC.

This clonotype is medium-sized. The chain links TRBV15 to TRBJ1-5; D gene unclear. Trimming removed 2 bases from V and 11 bases from J, with 13 bases in between. The germline CDR1 and CDR2 sequences are LNHNV and YYDKDF (reference sequence). The CDR3 spans 13 residues. CDR3: CATSRNVRQAQHF. Written as DNA, the CDR3 is TGTGCCACCAGCAGAAACGTAAGGCAGGCCCAGCATTTT. The full variable domain, rest sourced from reference TRBV15 and TRBJ1-5, is DAMVIQNPRYQVTQFGKPVTLSCSQTLNHNVMYWYQQKSSQAPKLLFHYYDKDFNNEADTPDNFQSRRPNTSFCFLDIRSPGLGDTAMYLCATSRNVRQAQHFGDGTRLSIL.

Many counts were recorded for this clonotype. The genes are TRBV15 and TRBJ2-3, with D possibly being TRBD2 (5 bases). The CDR3 extends over 14 amino acids. The V end was cut by 5 bases, the J end by 2 bases, with 11 bases between. CDR1 and CDR2 from the germline V gene are LNHNV and YYDKDF (reference sequence). The CDR3 spells CATSPGSPTDTQYF. The CDR3 nucleotides are TGTGCCACCAGCCCGGGATCCCCCACAGATACGCAGTATTTT.

The gene calls are TRBV4-2 and TRBJ2-5; 10 nucleotides agree with TRBD2. V gave up 3 bases and J gave up 3 bases; unmatched junction bases: 7. Germline V CDR1 and CDR2: LGHNA, YNFKEQ. The length of the CDR3 is 16 residues. CDR3 loop: CASSQFLAGVKETQYF. CDR3 nucleotides: TGTGCCAGCAGCCAGTTTCTAGCGGGGGTTAAAGAGACCCAGTACTTC.

The rearrangement links TRBV12-3 or TRBV12-4 to TRBJ2-1, with 8 bases identical to TRBD2. CDR3 length: 15 residues. V dropped 3 bases and J dropped 3; count of bases not matched to a gene: 4. The CDR3 region has the DNA TGTGCCAGCAGTTTTGCGGGGGGTGGCTACAATGAGCAGTTCTTC. Translating it yields CASSFAGGGYNEQFF.

The chain couples TRBV29-1 to TRBJ2-3; the match to TRBD2 covers 7 bases. Germline-derived CDR1 and CDR2 are SQVTM and ANQGSEA. The V and J ends lost 4 bases and 0 bases, in that order; junction bases with no gene match: 4. CDR3 length equals 14 residues. CDR3 DNA sequence: TGCAGCGTTGGTTTCGGGGGGAGCACAGATACGCAGTATTTT. As protein: CSVGFGGSTDTQYF.

This chain links TRBV29-1 with TRBJ1-5, with 7 bases matching TRBD1. J was trimmed by 4 bases and V by 4 bases; bases with no gene match: 4. Germline V gene lookup returns CDR1 SQVTM and CDR2 ANQGSEA. The CDR3 sequence is 13 residues long. CDR3 sequence reads: CSVGGQENQPQHF. CDR3 coding DNA: TGCAGCGTTGGAGGACAGGAGAATCAGCCCCAGCATTTT.

The J gene is TRBJ2-5, the V gene TRBV27; TRBD1 or TRBD2 may be the D gene (5 bases each). This CDR3 contains 14 residues. From germline, CDR1 is MNHEY and CDR2 SMNVEV (reference sequence). Trimming removed 4 bases from V and 4 bases from J, with 13 bases in between. CDR3 amino acids: CASSSRRAGETQYF. The CDR3 DNA reads as TGTGCCAGCAGTTCGCGCAGGGCGGGAGAGACCCAGTACTTC.

This clonotype was detected a few times. The chain couples TRBV7-2 to TRBJ1-6, with no clear D. Germline CDR1 is SGHTA and CDR2 is FQGNSA. V was clipped by 5 bases and J by 4 bases, with 6 bases between them. The CDR3 has 13 amino acids. CDR3: CASSPTYNSPLHF. The CDR3 DNA sequence: TGTGCCAGCAGCCCCACTTATAATTCACCCCTCCACTTT.

Only a few counts were recorded for this clonotype. This chain uses TRBV10-3 with TRBJ2-7; 7 positions match TRBD1. Trimming removed 10 bases from V and 3 bases from J; junction bases left unmatched: 6. This CDR3 contains 12 residues. Germline V gene lookup returns CDR1 ENHRY and CDR2 SYGVKD. The CDR3 spells CATGTENYEQYF. The CDR3 DNA follows: TGTGCCACGGGGACAGAAAACTACGAGCAGTACTTC.

The chain has TRBV30 and TRBJ2-5, with D unresolved. V lost 0 bases and J lost 7, with 15 bases in between. Germline V gene lookup returns CDR1 GTSNPN and CDR2 SVGIG (reference sequence). CDR3 length: 14 amino acids. The CDR3: CAWSVQSARRTQYF. DNA of the CDR3: TGTGCCTGGAGTGTTCAGTCCGCCCGCCGGACCCAGTACTTC.

V usage is TRBV19 and J usage is TRBJ2-3; no clear D. Germline-derived CDR1 and CDR2 are LNHDA and SQIVND (reference sequence). The V end lost 7 bases, the J end lost 2 bases, and 10 bases lay between the germline ends. The CDR3 is made up of 13 amino acids. For the CDR3, the DNA is TGTGCCAGTACTGCGGCTCTCACAGATACGCAGTATTTT. Its translation: CASTAALTDTQYF.